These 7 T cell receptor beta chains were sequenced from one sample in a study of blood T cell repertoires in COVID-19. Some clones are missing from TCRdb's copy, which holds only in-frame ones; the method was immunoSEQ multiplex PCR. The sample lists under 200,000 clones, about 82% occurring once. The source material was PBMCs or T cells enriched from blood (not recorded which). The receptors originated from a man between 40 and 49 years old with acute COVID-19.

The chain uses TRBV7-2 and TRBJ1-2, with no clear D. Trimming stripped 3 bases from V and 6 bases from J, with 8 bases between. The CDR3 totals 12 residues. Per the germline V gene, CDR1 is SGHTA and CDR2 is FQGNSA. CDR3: CASSLNRDGYTF. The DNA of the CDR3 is TGTGCCAGCAGCTTGAACAGAGATGGCTACACCTTC.

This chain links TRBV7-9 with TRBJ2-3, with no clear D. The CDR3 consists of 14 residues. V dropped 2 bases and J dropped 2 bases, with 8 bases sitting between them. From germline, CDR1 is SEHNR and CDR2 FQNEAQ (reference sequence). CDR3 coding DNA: TGTGCCAGCAGCTTAAATAGCCTCACAGATACGCAGTATTTT. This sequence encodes CASSLNSLTDTQYF.

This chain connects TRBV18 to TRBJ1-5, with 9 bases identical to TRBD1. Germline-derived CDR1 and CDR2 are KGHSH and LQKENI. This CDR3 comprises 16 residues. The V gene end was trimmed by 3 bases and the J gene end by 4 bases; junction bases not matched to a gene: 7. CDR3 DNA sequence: TGTGCCAGCTCACCTTTTGGGACAGGGCCTAATCAGCCCCAGCATTTT. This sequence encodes CASSPFGTGPNQPQHF.

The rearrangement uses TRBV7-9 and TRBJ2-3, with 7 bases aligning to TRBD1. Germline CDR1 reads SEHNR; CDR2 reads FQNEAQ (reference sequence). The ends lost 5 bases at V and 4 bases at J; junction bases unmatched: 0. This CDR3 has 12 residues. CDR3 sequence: CASSDRADTQYF. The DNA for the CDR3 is TGTGCCAGCAGCGACAGGGCAGATACGCAGTATTTT. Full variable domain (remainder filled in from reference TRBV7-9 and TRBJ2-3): DTGVSQNPRHKITKRGQNVTFRCDPISEHNRLYWYRQTLGQGPEFLTYFQNEAQLEKSRLLSDRFSAERPKGSFSTLEIQRTEQGDSAMYLCASSDRADTQYFGPGTRLTVL.

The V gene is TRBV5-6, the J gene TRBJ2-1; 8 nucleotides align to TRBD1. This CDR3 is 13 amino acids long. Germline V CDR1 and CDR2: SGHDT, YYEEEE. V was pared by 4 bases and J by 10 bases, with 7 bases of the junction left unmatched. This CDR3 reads CASSNQGAGEQFF. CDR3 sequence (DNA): TGTGCCAGCAGCAACCAGGGGGCGGGAGAGCAGTTCTTC.

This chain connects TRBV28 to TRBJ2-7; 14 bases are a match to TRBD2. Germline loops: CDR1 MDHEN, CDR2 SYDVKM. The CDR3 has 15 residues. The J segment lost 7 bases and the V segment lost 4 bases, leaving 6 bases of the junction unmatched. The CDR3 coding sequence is TGTGCCAGCAGTTCCCGACTAGCGGGAGGGAGAGAGCAGTACTTC. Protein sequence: CASSSRLAGGREQYF.

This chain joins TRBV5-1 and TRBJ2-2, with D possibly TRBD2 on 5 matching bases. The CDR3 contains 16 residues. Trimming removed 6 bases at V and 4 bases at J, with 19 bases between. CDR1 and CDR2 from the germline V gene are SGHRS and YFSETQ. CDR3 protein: CASTLGSRPGTGELFF. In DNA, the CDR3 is TGCGCCAGCACCCTTGGGAGCAGGCCTGGCACCGGGGAGCTGTTTTTT.